This passage covers 13 T cell receptor beta chains from one sample sequenced in a study of radiotherapy plus CTLA-4 blockade in lung cancer. Using immunoSEQ multiplex PCR, the repertoire was profiled, and TCRdb retains in-frame clones only, with some absent. Among 50,000 to 75,000 clones, approximately 80% were seen once, and the ten largest hold under 5%. The sequenced sample was peripheral blood, obtained from a patient treated with radiotherapy plus ipilimumab. These receptors all come from a human donor with non-small cell lung cancer who had a complete response to radiotherapy plus ipilimumab.

The CDR3 coding sequence is TGTGCCACCAGTAACACCTCCCGGTTCTCTGGAAACACCATATATTTT. It translates to CATSNTSRFSGNTIYF. The chain has TRBV15 and TRBJ1-3; D is unresolved. CDR3 length: 16 residues. CDR1 and CDR2 (germline): LNHNV, YYDKDF (reference sequence). Trimming left V 6 bases short and J 0 bases short, with 15 bases between.

This rearrangement joins TRBV5-1 to TRBJ2-3, with D maybe TRBD2 (6 bases). This CDR3 spans 14 amino acids. Germline assignment: CDR1 SGHRS and CDR2 YFSETQ. Trimming took 5 bases from V and 0 from J, leaving 10 bases between them. This CDR3 reads CASSSGTSTDTQYF. For the CDR3, the DNA is TGCGCCAGCAGTTCCGGGACTAGCACAGATACGCAGTATTTT.

The V and J genes are TRBV6-5 and TRBJ2-2, with 9 bases identical to TRBD2. Germline loops: CDR1 MNHEY, CDR2 SVGAGI. Trimming removed 2 bases from V and 5 bases from J; junction bases left unmatched: 3. The CDR3 spans 15 residues. CDR3 nucleotides: TGTGCCAGCAGTTACATAGCGGGAGTTACCGGGGAGCTGTTTTTT. This codes for CASSYIAGVTGELFF.

The DNA for the CDR3 is TGCAGCGTTGGGACGCACACCGGGGAGCTGTTTTTT. Amino acids: CSVGTHTGELFF. The rearrangement links TRBV29-1 to TRBJ2-2, with D unclear. This CDR3 contains 12 residues. The V gene's germline CDR1 is SQVTM and CDR2 ANQGSEA. V lost 4 bases and J lost 3, with 6 bases in between.

This rearrangement joins TRBV27 to TRBJ2-2, with 9 positions matching TRBD1. Germline V lookup: CDR1 MNHEY, CDR2 SMNVEV (reference sequence). Trimming at V came to 3 bases and at J to 6 bases, leaving 5 bases not matched to a gene. This CDR3 contains 15 residues. The CDR3 spells CASSFNRGRSGELFF. The CDR3 DNA reads as TGTGCCAGCAGTTTCAACAGGGGGCGGTCCGGGGAGCTGTTTTTT.

The CDR3 region has the DNA TGTGCCAGCTCACCAATATCGGGGTATAGCAACACTGAAGCTTTCTTT. It yields the protein CASSPISGYSNTEAFF. V usage is TRBV18 and J usage is TRBJ1-1; no clear D. This CDR3 is 16 amino acids long. Germline V gives CDR1 KGHSH, CDR2 LQKENI. Trimming left V 2 bases short and J 2 bases short, with 15 bases between.

The V and J genes are TRBV2 and TRBJ2-5; D is unclear. This CDR3 contains 13 residues. Looked up from germline, CDR1 is SNHLY and CDR2 is FYNNEI. V shed 2 bases and J shed 2 bases, with 6 bases lying between them. The CDR3 loop is CASSEMRQETQYF. The CDR3 coding sequence is TGTGCCAGCAGTGAAATGCGTCAAGAGACCCAGTACTTC.

The chain combines TRBV19 with TRBJ1-1; D may be TRBD1 (6 bases). The CDR3 consists of 15 residues. Germline assignment: CDR1 LNHDA and CDR2 SQIVND (reference sequence). V was clipped by 2 bases and J by 7 bases, with 17 bases between them. The chain's CDR3 is CASSIFLGGRSEAFF. In DNA form, the CDR3 reads TGTGCCAGTAGTATATTTTTGGGGGGGCGGAGTGAAGCTTTCTTT.

The rearrangement uses TRBV4-3 and TRBJ1-2; D perhaps matches TRBD1 (5 bases). The CDR3 loop spans 15 amino acids. The germline V gene encodes CDR1 LGHNA and CDR2 YSLEER. The ends were cut back, 3 bases at V and 2 bases at J, with 13 bases in the middle. CDR3 nucleotide sequence: TGCGCCAGCAGCCAGAGGAGACAGACAAACTATGGCTACACCTTC. It yields the protein CASSQRRQTNYGYTF.

As DNA, the CDR3 is TGTGCCAGTAGTAACCCGAACACGCGTGGAGGGTCCCTCCACTTT. This encodes CASSNPNTRGGSLHF. The gene calls are TRBV19 and TRBJ1-6; D not resolved. Trimming left V 4 bases short and J 14 bases short, with 21 bases between. The germline V gene has CDR1 LNHDA and CDR2 SQIVND (reference sequence). The CDR3 runs 15 residues.

The chain combines TRBV18 with TRBJ1-2; TRBD1 matches 12 bases. Germline V gene lookup returns CDR1 KGHSH and CDR2 LQKENI. The CDR3 covers 15 residues. With V trimmed by 3 bases and J by 4 bases, 3 bases remained unmatched. In nucleotides, the CDR3 is TGTGCCAGCTCACCCGGGACAGGGGGCGCCTATGGCTACACCTTC. This encodes CASSPGTGGAYGYTF.

V usage is TRBV19 and J usage is TRBJ2-3; weak D call: TRBD1 (6 bases). V shed 2 bases and J shed 3 bases, with 12 bases lying between them. The germline V gene has CDR1 LNHDA and CDR2 SQIVND (reference sequence). CDR3 length equals 15 residues. This CDR3 reads CASSIQQGMTDTQYF. In DNA form, the CDR3 reads TGTGCCAGTAGTATACAACAGGGTATGACAGATACGCAGTATTTT.

This clone occurred once. This chain links TRBV7-6 with TRBJ1-5; possible D gene TRBD1, 6 bases. V was pared by 5 bases and J by 1 base, with 18 bases between. Looked up from germline, CDR1 is SGHVS and CDR2 is FNYEAQ. The CDR3 consists of 17 residues. The CDR3 reads CASSPDGGPLSNQPQHF. The CDR3 bases are TGTGCCAGCAGCCCCGACGGGGGGCCCCTCAGCAATCAGCCCCAGCATTTT.